The 29 T cell receptor beta chains given below trace back to one sample, sequenced in a study of cytomegalovirus exposure and HLA in healthy donors. With 60 Vbeta and 13 Jbeta primers, the PCR was carried out. Sequencing used immunoSEQ multiplex PCR; TCRdb keeps in-frame clones, though not all of them. The repertoire holds 180,000 or so clones, with roughly 73% as singletons. The sequencing sample was made of PBMCs. Source of these receptors: a female donor in good health and CMV-seronegative.

The chain uses TRBV2 and TRBJ1-5; 7 bases agree with TRBD1. The V gene end was trimmed by 5 bases and the J gene end by 4 bases; junction bases not matched to a gene: 8. This CDR3 is built from 15 residues. CDR1 SNHLY and CDR2 FYNNEI come from the germline V gene. The CDR3 DNA reads TGTGCCAGCAGTTTGGGACAGATTGTAAATCAGCCCCAGCATTTT. Translating it yields CASSLGQIVNQPQHF. The full variable domain, its missing parts supplied by reference TRBV2 and TRBJ1-5, is EPEVTQTPSHQVTQMGQEVILRCVPISNHLYFYWYRQILGQKVEFLVSFYNNEISEKSEIFDDQFSVERPDGSNFTLKIRSTKLEDSAMYFCASSLGQIVNQPQHFGDGTRLSIL.

V usage is TRBV5-1 and J usage is TRBJ2-3; 10 positions match TRBD2. Germline CDR1 reads SGHRS; CDR2 reads YFSETQ. The CDR3 is 15 amino acids. Losses at the gene ends were 4 bases for V and 5 bases for J; bases not matched to a gene: 7. CDR3 sequence: CASSPSGGPGDTQYF. The CDR3 DNA reads TGCGCCAGCAGCCCTAGCGGGGGCCCGGGAGATACGCAGTATTTT.

This clone showed up just once. The chain couples TRBV5-6 to TRBJ2-5; maybe TRBD2 (6 bases). Per the germline V gene, CDR1 is SGHDT and CDR2 is YYEEEE. The CDR3 runs 15 residues. V was cut by 1 base and J by 2 bases, with 12 bases left in between. This CDR3 is CASSLFNGRQETQYF. For the CDR3, the DNA is TGTGCCAGCAGCTTGTTCAACGGGAGACAAGAGACCCAGTACTTC.

The chain couples TRBV5-6 to TRBJ2-1, with 9 bases that match TRBD1. CDR1 SGHDT and CDR2 YYEEEE come from the germline V gene. The CDR3 sequence is 15 residues long. Unmatched junction bases numbered 6, after V lost 0 bases and J lost 8 bases. The CDR3 nucleotides are TGTGCCAGCAGCTTGGGGGACAGGGTTTTGTATGAGCAGTTCTTC. It translates to CASSLGDRVLYEQFF.

The gene calls are TRBV13 and TRBJ1-4, with TRBD1 matching 7 bases. Trimming took 5 bases from V and 8 from J; bases not matched to a gene: 8. The germline V gene has CDR1 PRHDT and CDR2 FYEKMQ (reference sequence). This CDR3 has 14 amino acids. The CDR3 sequence is CASSLRQGTEKLFF. CDR3 nucleotide sequence: TGTGCCAGCAGCCTCCGACAGGGTACCGAAAAACTGTTTTTT.

V usage is TRBV6-5 and J usage is TRBJ1-5; D is ambiguous. Trimming cost V 0 bases and J 1 base, with 10 bases left between them. In germline, CDR1 is MNHEY, CDR2 SVGAGI. The CDR3 extends over 16 amino acids. As DNA, the CDR3 is TGTGCCAGCAGTTACTCTGATCCGGGGAGCAATCAGCCCCAGCATTTT. As protein: CASSYSDPGSNQPQHF.

The J gene is TRBJ2-5, the V gene TRBV7-9; no clear D gene. V lost 2 bases and J 5 bases, leaving 9 bases between the germline ends. CDR3 length equals 13 residues. CDR1 is SEHNR and CDR2 is FQNEAQ in the germline V gene (reference sequence). CDR3 sequence: CASSLMAGETQYF. DNA of the CDR3: TGTGCCAGCAGCTTAATGGCCGGGGAGACCCAGTACTTC. Variable domain in full (rest from reference TRBV7-9 and TRBJ2-5): DTGVSQNPRHKITKRGQNVTFRCDPISEHNRLYWYRQTLGQGPEFLTYFQNEAQLEKSRLLSDRFSAERPKGSFSTLEIQRTEQGDSAMYLCASSLMAGETQYFGPGTRLLVL.

V usage is TRBV5-1 and J usage is TRBJ1-6; the match to TRBD1 covers 7 bases. This CDR3 spans 15 amino acids. V lost 0 bases to trimming and J lost 7 bases; unmatched junction nucleotides: 4. Germline V gene sequence: CDR1 SGHRS, CDR2 YFSETQ. CDR3 region: CASSLGGTENSPLHF. CDR3 coding DNA: TGCGCCAGCAGCTTGGGGGGGACAGAGAATTCACCCCTCCACTTT.

The chain has TRBV6-4 and TRBJ1-2, with no clear D. The CDR3 length is 12 residues. With 0 bases removed from V and 8 bases from J, the gap between germline ends came to 7 bases. From germline, CDR1 is MRHNA and CDR2 SNTAGT. The CDR3 reads CASSDSSGGYTF. CDR3 coding DNA: TGTGCCAGCAGTGACTCCTCGGGAGGCTACACCTTC.

This clone appeared once. The chain joins TRBV28 to TRBJ2-1; no reliable D call. The germline CDR1 and CDR2 sequences are MDHEN and SYDVKM. The CDR3 runs to 14 residues. Trimming removed 4 bases at V and 5 bases at J, with 12 bases between. The CDR3 reads CASSSPILNNEQFF. The CDR3 DNA is TGTGCCAGCAGTTCCCCTATTCTAAACAATGAGCAGTTCTTC. The whole variable domain, remainder taken from reference TRBV28 and TRBJ2-1, is DVKVTQSSRYLVKRTGEKVFLECVQDMDHENMFWYRQDPGLGLRLIYFSYDVKMKEKGDIPEGYSVSREKKERFSLILESASTNQTSMYLCASSSPILNNEQFFGPGTRLTVL.

The gene calls are TRBV19 and TRBJ2-1; 9 bases are shared with TRBD2. Germline-derived CDR1 and CDR2 are LNHDA and SQIVND (reference sequence). The CDR3 totals 14 residues. The ends lost 3 bases at V and 5 bases at J; junction bases unmatched: 2. The CDR3: CASSMAGGHNEQFF. For the CDR3, the DNA is TGTGCCAGTAGTATGGCGGGGGGGCACAATGAGCAGTTCTTC.

V usage is TRBV7-9 and J usage is TRBJ2-7; D is possibly TRBD2 (6 bases). Looked up from germline, CDR1 is SEHNR and CDR2 is FQNEAQ (reference sequence). V dropped 1 base and J dropped 0 bases, with 10 bases sitting between them. This CDR3 spans 15 amino acids. The CDR3 DNA follows: TGTGCCAGCAGCTTAGATGGCGGGGTCTCCTACGAGCAGTACTTC. It yields the protein CASSLDGGVSYEQYF.

The chain joins TRBV4-3 to TRBJ2-6; 10 positions agree with TRBD1. This CDR3 contains 18 residues. The J segment lost 0 bases and the V segment lost 4 bases, leaving 6 bases of the junction unmatched. The germline CDR1 and CDR2 sequences are LGHNA and YSLEER. Here the CDR3 reads CASSPNDRGPSGANVLTF. The CDR3 nucleotides read TGCGCCAGCAGCCCTAATGACAGGGGGCCCTCTGGGGCCAACGTCCTGACTTTC.

The rearrangement joins TRBV7-3 to TRBJ1-1; no reliable D call. Trimming stripped 2 bases from V and 3 bases from J, with 10 bases between. In germline, CDR1 is SGHTA, CDR2 FQGTGA. There are 14 residues in the CDR3. CDR3 DNA sequence: TGTGCCAGCAGCTTATCACCCGGTCACACTGAAGCTTTCTTT. Amino acids: CASSLSPGHTEAFF.

The count of this clone is one. V usage is TRBV9 and J usage is TRBJ1-3; D is unclear. This CDR3 spans 13 amino acids. Germline V gene lookup returns CDR1 SGDLS and CDR2 YYNGEE. Trimming removed 5 bases at V and 4 bases at J, with 10 bases between. The CDR3: CASRAATGNTIYF. CDR3 in DNA: TGTGCCAGCAGGGCCGCAACAGGAAACACCATATATTTT.

The chain has TRBV18 and TRBJ1-1; D is perhaps TRBD1 (6 bases). V dropped 2 bases and J dropped 4 bases, with 8 bases sitting between them. CDR1 and CDR2 (germline): KGHSH, LQKENI. The CDR3 runs to 13 residues. As DNA, the CDR3 is TGTGCCAGCTCACCAGGACAGAGCACTGAAGCTTTCTTT. It codes for CASSPGQSTEAFF. Combining the CDR3 with reference TRBV18 and TRBJ1-1 gives the whole variable domain NAGVMQNPRHLVRRRGQEARLRCSPMKGHSHVYWYRQLPEEGLKFMVYLQKENIIDESGMPKERFSAEFPKEGPSILRIQQVVRGDSAAYFCASSPGQSTEAFFGQGTRLTVV.

The chain uses TRBV13 and TRBJ1-1; D is possibly TRBD1 (6 bases). Germline lookup yields CDR1 PRHDT and CDR2 FYEKMQ (reference sequence). CDR3 length: 12 residues. V lost 1 base, J lost 8 bases, and 8 bases lay in between. The CDR3 sequence: CASSLEQGEAFF. The CDR3 region has the DNA TGTGCCAGCAGCTTAGAACAGGGAGAAGCTTTCTTT.

The V and J genes are TRBV28 and TRBJ2-3; D gene unclear. CDR3 size: 12 residues. V lost 6 bases and J 3 bases, leaving 7 bases between the germline ends. CDR1 and CDR2 from the germline V gene are MDHEN and SYDVKM. The CDR3 bases are TGTGCCAGCAGAACTCGAACAGATACGCAGTATTTT. Translated: CASRTRTDTQYF.

This chain connects TRBV19 to TRBJ1-5; 7 bases match TRBD1. V lost 6 bases, J lost 7 bases, and 9 bases stayed unmatched. The CDR3 sequence is 14 residues long. Per the germline V gene, CDR1 is LNHDA and CDR2 is SQIVND (reference sequence). The CDR3 DNA sequence: TGTGCCAGTAGCTGGGGGGACAGCGAGCAGCCCCAGCATTTT. It encodes CASSWGDSEQPQHF.

This clone was counted between two and nine times. V gene TRBV19 combines with J gene TRBJ1-5, with a weak D call TRBD1 (5 bases). Per germline, CDR1 LNHDA and CDR2 SQIVND (reference sequence). The CDR3 totals 14 residues. V was pared by 5 bases and J by 0 bases, with 8 bases between. The CDR3 loop reads CASSPGDSNQPQHF. Written as DNA, the CDR3 is TGTGCCAGTAGTCCGGGGGATAGCAATCAGCCCCAGCATTTT.

This sequence joins TRBV10-3 and TRBJ1-2; no firm D call. The CDR3 totals 14 residues. Germline assignment: CDR1 ENHRY and CDR2 SYGVKD. Trimming left V 6 bases short and J 0 bases short, with 11 bases between. Written as DNA, the CDR3 is TGTGCCATCAGGACGGAGTTAGCTAACTATGGCTACACCTTC. Translating it yields CAIRTELANYGYTF.

The J gene is TRBJ1-5, the V gene TRBV4-1; 7 nucleotides match TRBD1. J gave up 0 bases and V 4 bases, and 0 bases lay outside the gene matches. The germline V gene encodes CDR1 MGHRA and CDR2 YSYEKL. The CDR3 runs 14 residues. The CDR3 DNA is TGCGCCAGCAGCCCAGGGGGTAGCAATCAGCCCCAGCATTTT. As protein: CASSPGGSNQPQHF.

This clone was counted a few times. V is TRBV18 and J is TRBJ2-5; D might be TRBD1 (5 bases). V was cut by 2 bases and J by 2 bases, with 12 bases left in between. The CDR3 loop spans 15 amino acids. Looked up from germline, CDR1 is KGHSH and CDR2 is LQKENI. The CDR3 is CASSPGQGWQETQYF. Written as DNA, the CDR3 is TGTGCCAGCTCACCAGGCCAGGGATGGCAAGAGACCCAGTACTTC.

This chain links TRBV9 with TRBJ1-1, with a tentative D call TRBD1 (5 bases). The V end was cut by 0 bases, the J end by 0 bases, with 9 bases between. This CDR3 is 15 amino acids long. Germline CDR1 reads SGDLS; CDR2 reads YYNGEE. CDR3 bases: TGTGCCAGCAGCGTAGAGGCAGGGATGAACACTGAAGCTTTCTTT. It codes for CASSVEAGMNTEAFF.

The CDR3 spells CASSQDRGTGDSEQFF. CDR3 DNA: TGTGCCAGCAGCCAAGATCGTGGGACAGGGGATAGTGAGCAGTTCTTC. This chain joins TRBV4-2 and TRBJ2-1; 10 bases are shared with TRBD1. CDR1 and CDR2 (germline): LGHNA, YNFKEQ. The CDR3 covers 16 residues. With V trimmed by 0 bases and J by 9 bases, 8 bases remained unmatched.

The chain joins TRBV11-3 to TRBJ2-7; tentative D call: TRBD1 (6 bases). This CDR3 spans 14 amino acids. The germline V gene encodes CDR1 SGHNT and CDR2 YENEEA. Trimming took off 1 base at V and 7 bases at J, with 14 bases between the two ends. CDR3 nucleotide sequence: TGTGCCAGCAGCTTAGCCAGGGGCTTAGAGGAGCAGTACTTC. Residues: CASSLARGLEEQYF. The whole variable domain, remainder taken from reference TRBV11-3 and TRBJ2-7, is EAGVVQSPRYKIIEKKQPVAFWCNPISGHNTLYWYLQNLGQGPELLIRYENEEAVDDSQLPKDRFSAERLKGVDSTLKIQPAELGDSAVYLCASSLARGLEEQYFGPGTRLTVT.

The chain recombines TRBV4-3 with TRBJ2-1, with TRBD1 as a possible D gene (6 bases). The germline V gene has CDR1 LGHNA and CDR2 YSLEER. The CDR3 is 15 amino acids. Between the trimmed V and J ends, which lost 1 base and 4 bases, there was a span of 11 bases. The DNA for the CDR3 is TGCGCCAGCAGCCAAGGGACAGTGGAGTACAATGAGCAGTTCTTC. It encodes CASSQGTVEYNEQFF.

The rearrangement links TRBV10-3 to TRBJ1-1; 10 bases agree with TRBD1. CDR3 length equals 17 residues. Germline loops: CDR1 ENHRY, CDR2 SYGVKD. The trim removed 6 bases at V and 3 bases at J, leaving 13 bases unmatched. The CDR3 sequence is CAIREPGQGIGDTEAFF. CDR3 nucleotides: TGTGCCATCAGAGAACCGGGACAGGGGATTGGGGACACTGAAGCTTTCTTT.

This clone was detected only once. The chain recombines TRBV30 with TRBJ2-3, with D possibly being TRBD1 (6 bases). This CDR3 is 14 amino acids long. Trimming pared 2 bases from V and 5 bases from J, leaving 14 bases between. Germline-derived CDR1 and CDR2 are GTSNPN and SVGIG (reference sequence). The CDR3 is CAWSPGAGIDTQYF. In DNA form, the CDR3 reads TGTGCCTGGAGTCCAGGGGCCGGGATAGATACGCAGTATTTT. Combining the CDR3 with reference TRBV30 and TRBJ2-3 gives the whole variable domain SQTIHQWPATLVQPVGSPLSLECTVEGTSNPNLYWYRQAAGRGLQLLFYSVGIGQISSEVPQNLSASRPQDRQFILSSKKLLLSDSGFYLCAWSPGAGIDTQYFGPGTRLTVL.